These 22 T cell receptor beta chains originate from one sample sequenced in a study of blood T cell repertoires in COVID-19. Only in-frame clones appear in the TCRdb table, and some are missing; sequencing was by immunoSEQ multiplex PCR. The sample shows 140,000 or so clones, about four fifths of them seen only once. Material: peripheral blood. These receptors all stem from a man in his 70s who had recovered from COVID-19.

A few counts support this clone. The chain joins TRBV5-4 to TRBJ1-1, with 9 bases that match TRBD1. The J segment lost 6 bases and the V segment lost 0 bases, leaving 9 bases of the junction unmatched. The germline gives CDR1 SGHNT, CDR2 YYREEE (reference sequence). The length of the CDR3 is 16 residues. DNA for the CDR3: TGTGCCAGCAGCTTGGCCCCCACAGGGGGCGAGGCTGAAGCTTTCTTT. Its translation: CASSLAPTGGEAEAFF.

DNA for the CDR3: TGTGCCACCAATGCGGGGGCTCCCAATGAGCAGTTCTTC. This translates into CATNAGAPNEQFF. The chain carries TRBV6-6 and TRBJ2-1; a possible D gene is TRBD2 (7 bases). Germline lookup yields CDR1 MNHNY and CDR2 SVGAGI (reference sequence). Trimming cost V 10 bases and J 6 bases, with 16 bases left between them. The CDR3 totals 13 residues.

The V and J genes are TRBV10-3 and TRBJ1-6; weak D call: TRBD1 (5 bases). The CDR3 totals 16 residues. Per the germline V gene, CDR1 is ENHRY and CDR2 is SYGVKD. Trimming stripped 3 bases from V and 8 bases from J, with 17 bases between. The CDR3 DNA sequence: TGTGCCATCAGTGATACCGGGGGTGTTGAGTATTCACCCCTCCACTTT. Translation: CAISDTGGVEYSPLHF.

The CDR3, as DNA: TGTGCCAGCAGCCAACAGGGGAGCTCCTACAATGAGCAGTTCTTC. Its protein product is CASSQQGSSYNEQFF. The chain uses TRBV7-2 and TRBJ2-1, with 7 bases aligning to TRBD1. The ends lost 5 bases at V and 0 bases at J; junction bases unmatched: 4. The CDR3 contains 15 residues. Germline CDR1 is SGHTA and CDR2 is FQGNSA.

The V and J genes are TRBV6-1 and TRBJ1-2, with unresolved D. Germline loops: CDR1 MNHNS, CDR2 SASEGT. The ends were cut back, 2 bases at V and 2 bases at J, with 18 bases in the middle. This CDR3 spans 17 amino acids. This chain's CDR3 is CASSETVAGGQNYGYTF. The CDR3 DNA sequence: TGTGCCAGCAGTGAAACGGTGGCGGGTGGGCAGAACTATGGCTACACCTTC.

The CDR3 here is CASSLGRQGSSALGGTQYF. The CDR3 DNA follows: TGTGCCAGCAGCTTAGGTCGACAGGGATCGTCCGCTCTCGGCGGGACCCAGTACTTC. This chain connects TRBV7-2 to TRBJ2-5, with TRBD1 matching 7 bases. The junction had 21 bases not matched to a gene; V was cut back by 1 base and J by 7 bases. The CDR3 is made up of 19 amino acids. From germline, CDR1 is SGHTA and CDR2 FQGNSA.

The rearrangement links TRBV5-1 to TRBJ2-3; 10 bases are a match to TRBD1. This CDR3 has 15 amino acids. CDR1 and CDR2 (germline): SGHRS, YFSETQ. V lost 3 bases and J lost 3; bases outside the gene matches: 4. CDR3 coding DNA: TGCGCCAGCAGCTCAAGGACAGGGGGAACAGATACGCAGTATTTT. Translating gives CASSSRTGGTDTQYF.

The chain links TRBV5-6 to TRBJ2-2; maybe TRBD1 (5 bases). The germline gives CDR1 SGHDT, CDR2 YYEEEE. Trimming took off 2 bases at V and 5 bases at J, with 10 bases between the two ends. CDR3 length equals 14 residues. The CDR3 here is CASSFQGRTGELFF. The CDR3, as DNA: TGTGCCAGCAGCTTTCAGGGAAGGACCGGGGAGCTGTTTTTT.

This clone was detected only a few times. The chain couples TRBV6-2 or TRBV6-3 to TRBJ1-2, with D perhaps TRBD1 (6 bases). The length of the CDR3 is 14 residues. Germline assignment: CDR1 MNHEY and CDR2 SVGEGT. V gave up 2 bases and J gave up 4 bases, with 11 bases separating them. CDR3 coding DNA: TGTGCCAGCAGTTACGCCAGGGGCGGCTATGGCTACACCTTC. Translation: CASSYARGGYGYTF.

CDR3 sequence: CSVAKGEETQYF. In nucleotides, the CDR3 is TGCAGCGTTGCGAAGGGGGAAGAGACCCAGTACTTC. The chain combines TRBV29-1 with TRBJ2-5; D may be TRBD1 (6 bases). This CDR3 comprises 12 residues. CDR1 SQVTM and CDR2 ANQGSEA come from the germline V gene. Trimming pared 4 bases from V and 3 bases from J, leaving 9 bases between.

The J gene is TRBJ1-3, the V gene TRBV10-3, with a tentative D call TRBD1 (5 bases). CDR3 size: 15 residues. Trimming left V 9 bases short and J 0 bases short, with 15 bases between. Germline-derived CDR1 and CDR2 are ENHRY and SYGVKD. The CDR3 protein is CAIGAGILSGNTIYF. DNA of the CDR3: TGTGCCATTGGGGCAGGGATCCTCTCTGGAAACACCATATATTTT.

The sample holds a few counts of this clone. The rearrangement uses TRBV18 and TRBJ1-2, with D tentatively TRBD1 (5 bases). There are 14 residues in the CDR3. The germline CDR1 and CDR2 sequences are KGHSH and LQKENI. Trimming left V 0 bases short and J 8 bases short, with 13 bases between. The CDR3 bases are TGTGCCAGCTCACCACCGTTTGCAGGGAACGGCTACACCTTC. It specifies CASSPPFAGNGYTF.

This clone was observed a handful of times. The chain recombines TRBV4-2 with TRBJ2-2; perhaps TRBD2 as D (5 bases). The ends were cut back, 0 bases at V and 2 bases at J, with 19 bases in the middle. CDR1 is LGHNA and CDR2 is YNFKEQ in the germline V gene. The CDR3 is made up of 19 amino acids. The CDR3 DNA reads TGTGCCAGCAGCCAAGATTTTCGGTGGACTGGCTTAAACACCGGGGAGCTGTTTTTT. This sequence encodes CASSQDFRWTGLNTGELFF.

The rearrangement links TRBV30 to TRBJ1-4; 8 nucleotides align to TRBD1. Trimming cost V 2 bases and J 2 bases; bases outside gene matches: 4. The germline CDR1 and CDR2 sequences are GTSNPN and SVGIG (reference sequence). The CDR3 spans 15 residues. The CDR3 reads CAWSPQGATNEKLFF. CDR3 DNA sequence: TGTGCCTGGAGTCCTCAGGGGGCGACTAATGAAAAACTGTTTTTT.

The V and J genes are TRBV19 and TRBJ2-2; 8 bases are a match to TRBD2. Germline values: CDR1 LNHDA, CDR2 SQIVND (reference sequence). The CDR3 runs 18 residues. Germline trimming cut 5 bases from V and 0 bases from J; bases unmatched to any gene: 11. The CDR3 bases are TGTGCCAGTAGTCCCTCACTAGCGGAGACCGCGAACACCGGGGAGCTGTTTTTT. This gives the protein CASSPSLAETANTGELFF.

The chain joins TRBV13 to TRBJ2-7; the D gene is possibly TRBD1 (6 bases). The CDR3 totals 15 residues. In germline, CDR1 is PRHDT, CDR2 FYEKMQ (reference sequence). With 5 bases removed from V and 0 bases from J, the gap between germline ends came to 14 bases. CDR3 loop: CASSRLGASSYEQYF. The CDR3 DNA sequence: TGTGCCAGCAGCCGCCTGGGGGCCTCCTCCTACGAGCAGTACTTC.

This chain links TRBV27 with TRBJ1-5; perhaps TRBD1 as D (5 bases). The CDR3 runs 13 residues. From germline, CDR1 is MNHEY and CDR2 SMNVEV (reference sequence). Trimming pared 8 bases from V and 9 bases from J, leaving 17 bases between. The CDR3 DNA reads TGTGCCAGCTCACGCGGGGTCGGGGGGCCCCAGCATTTT. Amino acid sequence: CASSRGVGGPQHF.

V is TRBV7-9 and J is TRBJ2-5, with D perhaps matching TRBD2 (5 bases). This CDR3 is built from 15 residues. Trimming left V 4 bases short and J 1 base short, with 13 bases between. The germline V gene has CDR1 SEHNR and CDR2 FQNEAQ (reference sequence). The chain's CDR3 is CASSSTERIQETQYF. As DNA, the CDR3 is TGTGCCAGCAGCTCCACCGAGCGGATCCAAGAGACCCAGTACTTC.

The gene calls are TRBV29-1 and TRBJ1-2; unclear D gene. The CDR3 spans 16 residues. Trimming stripped 0 bases from V and 1 base from J, with 15 bases between. The germline V gene encodes CDR1 SQVTM and CDR2 ANQGSEA. The CDR3 spells CSVEDPFQTNNYGYTF. CDR3 nucleotide sequence: TGCAGCGTTGAAGATCCGTTTCAGACTAATAACTATGGCTACACCTTC.

V and J are TRBV5-4 and TRBJ1-1; TRBD1 matches at 7 bases. Germline CDR1 is SGHNT and CDR2 is YYREEE (reference sequence). V gave up 4 bases and J gave up 0 bases; unmatched junction bases: 12. CDR3 size: 17 residues. The CDR3 here is CASSRRGKGAMNTEAFF. DNA of the CDR3: TGTGCCAGCAGCCGCAGGGGGAAGGGAGCCATGAACACTGAAGCTTTCTTT. Together with reference TRBV5-4 and TRBJ1-1, the CDR3 gives the full variable domain: ETGVTQSPTHLIKTRGQQVTLRCSSQSGHNTVSWYQQALGQGPQFIFQYYREEENGRGNFPPRFSGLQFPNYSSELNVNALELDDSALYLCASSRRGKGAMNTEAFFGQGTRLTVV.

The chain has TRBV5-4 and TRBJ2-5; D perhaps matches TRBD2 (6 bases). Germline V gives CDR1 SGHNT, CDR2 YYREEE (reference sequence). This CDR3 region has 17 residues. V lost 4 bases, J lost 5 bases, and 24 bases lay in between. The CDR3 sequence is CASSVGLGRLRVETQYF. CDR3 in DNA: TGTGCCAGCAGCGTGGGACTGGGGAGGTTAAGGGTGGAGACCCAGTACTTC.

The rearrangement joins TRBV5-1 to TRBJ2-3; D not resolved. Germline CDR1 reads SGHRS; CDR2 reads YFSETQ. This CDR3 has 15 amino acids. V lost 0 bases, J lost 2 bases, and 10 bases lay in between. CDR3 residues: CASSLVAAFTDTQYF. DNA for the CDR3: TGCGCCAGCAGCTTGGTTGCGGCCTTCACAGATACGCAGTATTTT.